Listed below are T cell receptor beta chains from one sample, sequenced in a study of persistence of HIV-infected CD4 T cells. Here immunoSEQ multiplex PCR was the method, and the copy in TCRdb shows in-frame clones only, minus some. The sample holds roughly 9,200 clones; approximately 77% are singletons and the top ten take 2% to 2.5%. No cognate antigen is known for these TCRs. Sequencing was performed on CD4+ T cells sorted from PBMCs after approximately 19-hour stimulation, taken from a patient who received antiretroviral therapy. These receptors originate from an adult woman with HIV who was CMV-seropositive. The CDR3 runs from the conserved cysteine through the conserved F or W. D genes are given only for firm matches. Some rows have no size entry. The others give once, few or many, or a class for an expanded clone.

v_gene	d_gene	abundance	j_gene	CDR3nt	CDR3aa
TRBV7-6	.	.	TRBJ2-7	TGTGCCAGCAGCTTAGCCCCCCCTTTGGGGGCGGGAGTTGTATACGAGCAGTACTTC	CASSLAPPLGAGVVYEQYF
TRBV15	.	.	TRBJ1-1	TGTGCCACCAGCAGAGATAGGATGAACACTGAAGCTTTCTTT	CATSRDRMNTEAFF
TRBV7-9	.	.	TRBJ2-1	TGTGCCAGCATCCGGATCCATGAGCAGTTCTTC	CASIRIHEQFF
TRBV30	.	.	TRBJ1-4	TGTGCCTGGAACCCCCTAAACAGTTATCGTAATGAAAAACTGTTTTTT	CAWNPLNSYRNEKLFF
TRBV7-9	TRBD1	.	TRBJ1-4	TGTGCCAGCAGCCTACAGGGGGCGCGCGAAAAACTGTTTTTT	CASSLQGAREKLFF
TRBV12-3/TRBV12-4	.	.	TRBJ1-6	TGTGCCAGCTCCATCGCTAATTCACCCCTCCACTTT	CASSIANSPLHF
TRBV9	.	.	TRBJ1-6	TGTGCCAGCAGCGTAGCGCGGAATTCACCCCTCCACTTT	CASSVARNSPLHF
TRBV4-2	TRBD2	.	TRBJ2-1	TGTGCCAGCACCCCCGGTCCGGGGGGGGGTGGCCGAGCGGGAGCATCGAGTGAGCAGTTCTTC	CASTPGPGGGGRAGASSEQFF
TRBV7-2	.	.	TRBJ1-3	TGTGCCAGCAGCCCCGACGGCTCTGGAAACACCATATATTTT	CASSPDGSGNTIYF
TRBV6-5	.	few	TRBJ2-2	TGTGCCAGCAGGACCGGGACGGCGAACACCGGGGAGCTGTTTTTT	CASRTGTANTGELFF
TRBV29-1	TRBD2	.	TRBJ2-7	TGCAGCGTCGGGACTAGCGGGGGCCGCTACGAGCAGTACTTC	CSVGTSGGRYEQYF
TRBV15	TRBD1	.	TRBJ2-3	TGTGCCACCAGCCTGGGACAGGAGGGCACAGATACGCAGTATTTT	CATSLGQEGTDTQYF
TRBV7-8	.	once	TRBJ1-2	TGTGCCAGCAGCTTATACGCCGACAAGAACTATGGCTACACCTTC	CASSLYADKNYGYTF
TRBV5-4	.	.	TRBJ1-4	TGTGCCAGCAGCTTGGAAAGGGCAACTAATGAAAAACTGTTTTTT	CASSLERATNEKLFF
TRBV5-1	TRBD1	.	TRBJ1-2	TGCGCCAGCAGCCCCGGACAGGGGGCCGGTGGCTACACCTTC	CASSPGQGAGGYTF
TRBV28	.	once	TRBJ1-4	TGTGCCAGCAGTTTATCAGGGAAAAAACTGTTTTTT	CASSLSGKKLFF
TRBV28	.	.	TRBJ1-2	TGTGCCAGTCGGCCGGACTATGGCTACACCTTC	CASRPDYGYTF
TRBV7-2	TRBD1	.	TRBJ2-3	TGTGCCAGCAGCATTACCGGGACAGCAGATACGCAGTATTTT	CASSITGTADTQYF